Sequencing of this TCR beta chain was carried out in a study of CXCR3-negative and CXCR3-positive naive CD8 T cells. A word on this clonotype: Its antigen remains unidentified.

Researchers prepared the TRB cDNA libraries using 5' RACE with UMI labels. Reprocessing the 5' RACE reads, TCRdb reports a single entry for every CDR3 protein and omits DNA. In total, the table holds some 130,000 distinct CDR3 sequences. Naive CD8+ T cells had a CD45RO-CCR7+CD27+CD95- phenotype. Germline V gene sequence: CDR1 SEHNR, CDR2 FQNEAQ (reference sequence). The CDR3 spans 14 residues. Whole-study findings and limits: Post-cryopreservation CXCR3 expression was partly diminished, and the bulk of assays employed fresh PBMCs. When CXCR3-positive naive cells were set against CXCR3-negative naive cells, the former had more hydrophobic TRB CDR3s.

The sequence was obtained from a human donor in good health. Some clones in this sample may be carry-over from other donors' samples. The sample comprised naive CXCR3+ CD8+ T cells from blood. Subset meaning: CD45RO-CCR7+CD27+CD95- naive CD8+ T cells expressing CXCR3 (TNR3+). The chain carries TRBV7-9 and TRBJ1-6. This CDR3 reads CASSLGDLRPPLHF. The variable domain in full, with the rest retrieved from reference TRBV7-9 and TRBJ1-6, is DTGVSQNPRHKITKRGQNVTFRCDPISEHNRLYWYRQTLGQGPEFLTYFQNEAQLEKSRLLSDRFSAERPKGSFSTLEIQRTEQGDSAMYLCASSLGDLRPPLHFGNGTRLTVT.